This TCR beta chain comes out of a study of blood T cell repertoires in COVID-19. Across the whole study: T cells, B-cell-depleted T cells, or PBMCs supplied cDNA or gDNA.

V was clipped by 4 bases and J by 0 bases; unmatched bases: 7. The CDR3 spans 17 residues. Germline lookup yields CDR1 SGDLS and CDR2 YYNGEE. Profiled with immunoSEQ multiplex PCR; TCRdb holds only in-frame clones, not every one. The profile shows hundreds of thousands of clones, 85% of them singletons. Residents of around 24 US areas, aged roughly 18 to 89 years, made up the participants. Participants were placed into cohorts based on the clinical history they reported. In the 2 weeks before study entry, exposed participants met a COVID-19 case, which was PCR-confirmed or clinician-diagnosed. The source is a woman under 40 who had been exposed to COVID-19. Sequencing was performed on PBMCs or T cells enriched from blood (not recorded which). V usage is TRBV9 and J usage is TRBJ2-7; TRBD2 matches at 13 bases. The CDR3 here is CASSLLTSGGSSYEQYF. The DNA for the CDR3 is TGTGCCAGCAGCCTTCTGACTAGCGGGGGGTCCTCCTACGAGCAGTACTTC.